These T cell receptor beta chains were read from a single sample in a study of T cells in localized non-small cell lung cancer. Sequencing was performed with immunoSEQ multiplex PCR; in TCRdb, only in-frame clones are kept and a portion is missing. The table records some 19,000 clones, over 80% of them present only once. This material consisted of peripheral blood, taken before any cancer treatment. The receptor set was obtained from a male donor aged 60 or over with stage I squamous cell lung carcinoma. Both conserved end residues are part of each CDR3. The D gene is left open where the match is weak. Not all rows give a size; the values are once, few, many and, for expanded clones, a class.

.	TRBV12-5	.	TRBJ2-1	CASGLRGGRLGFF	TGTGCTAGTGGTTTGAGAGGGGGGCGGTTAGGGTTCTTC
TRBD1	TRBV14	.	TRBJ2-7	CASSQDGTVRQYF	TGTGCCAGCAGCCAAGATGGGACAGTTCGTCAGTACTTC
TRBD2	TRBV5-1	.	TRBJ2-1	CASSDLYLAGGDNEQFF	TGCGCCAGCAGCGACCTCTATCTAGCGGGAGGGGATAATGAGCAGTTCTTC
.	TRBV5-1	once	TRBJ1-1	CASSLTPENTEAFF	TGCGCCAGCAGCTTGACGCCAGAAAACACTGAAGCTTTCTTT
TRBD2	TRBV29-1	.	TRBJ2-1	CSVEDWSGGIYNEQFF	TGCAGCGTTGAAGATTGGTCGGGGGGTATCTACAATGAGCAGTTCTTC
.	TRBV7-8	.	TRBJ2-7	CASSLAGTYEQYF	TGTGCCAGCAGCTTAGCAGGAACCTACGAGCAGTACTTC
.	TRBV28	.	TRBJ2-7	CASSPDREQYF	TGTGCCAGCAGTCCCGACCGCGAGCAGTACTTC
TRBD1	TRBV4-2	.	TRBJ2-5	CASSLRPPGQEYQETQYF	TGTGCCAGCAGCCTCCGACCCCCGGGACAGGAATACCAAGAGACCCAGTACTTC
.	TRBV9	.	TRBJ2-4	CASSVSGTGTKNIQYF	TGTGCCAGCAGCGTTAGCGGGACAGGGACCAAAAACATTCAGTACTTC
.	TRBV28	.	TRBJ1-2	CASSLMMGQANTF	TGTGCCAGCAGCTTGATGATGGGACAAGCTAACACCTTC
TRBD2	TRBV4-1	few	TRBJ2-1	CASSRGASGSLDEQFF	TGCGCCAGCAGCAGAGGGGCTAGCGGGAGTCTTGATGAGCAGTTCTTC
TRBD2	TRBV28	.	TRBJ2-7	CAIQRLAGKSYEQYF	TGTGCCATCCAGAGACTAGCCGGGAAATCCTACGAGCAGTACTTC
TRBD1	TRBV7-8	.	TRBJ2-7	CASTRDRAYEQYF	TGTGCCAGCACGCGGGACAGGGCCTACGAGCAGTACTTC
.	TRBV28	.	TRBJ1-2	CASSLEGFGYGYTF	TGTGCCAGCAGTTTAGAGGGGTTCGGCTATGGCTACACCTTC
.	TRBV7-9	.	TRBJ1-2	CASSSYRDVAF	TGTGCCAGCAGCTCCTACCGGGACGTAGCCTTC
.	TRBV12-5	.	TRBJ2-1	CASGLGDGRQQFF	TGTGCTAGTGGTCTGGGGGACGGCAGGCAGCAGTTCTTC
TRBD2	TRBV19	.	TRBJ2-3	CASSRYLGLAGTTDTQYF	TGTGCCAGTAGCCGATACCTCGGGCTAGCGGGAACCACAGATACGCAGTATTTT